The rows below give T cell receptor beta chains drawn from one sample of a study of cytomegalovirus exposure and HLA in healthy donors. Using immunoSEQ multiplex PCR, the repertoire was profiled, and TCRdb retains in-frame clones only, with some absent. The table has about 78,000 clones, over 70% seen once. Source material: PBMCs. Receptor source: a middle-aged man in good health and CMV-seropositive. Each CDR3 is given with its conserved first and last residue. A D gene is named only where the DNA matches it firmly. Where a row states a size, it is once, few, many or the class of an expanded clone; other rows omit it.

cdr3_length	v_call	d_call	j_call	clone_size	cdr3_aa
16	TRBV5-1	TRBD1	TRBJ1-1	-	CASSPLGTGIVTEAFF
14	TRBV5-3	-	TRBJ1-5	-	CARSLRRGNQPQHF
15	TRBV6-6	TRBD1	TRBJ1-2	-	CASSYTKGAPHGYTF
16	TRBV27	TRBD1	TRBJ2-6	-	CASTQTGAGGANVLTF
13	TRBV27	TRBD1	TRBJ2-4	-	CASRGQGKNIQYF
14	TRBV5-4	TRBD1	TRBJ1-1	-	CASSFPGGDTEAFF
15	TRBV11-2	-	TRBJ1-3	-	CASSLDGEVGNTIYF
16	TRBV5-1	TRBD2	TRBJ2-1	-	CASSHRLAGSYNEQFF
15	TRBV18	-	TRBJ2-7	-	CASSNGGESSYEQYF
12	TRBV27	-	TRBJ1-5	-	CASSPMEGAQHF
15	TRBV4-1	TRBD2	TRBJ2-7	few	CASSQQLAGTYEQYF
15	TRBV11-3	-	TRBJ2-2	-	CASSPGHQNTGELFF
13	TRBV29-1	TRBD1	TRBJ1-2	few	CSVHPGGANGYTF
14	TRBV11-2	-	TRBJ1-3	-	CASSFTESGNTIYF
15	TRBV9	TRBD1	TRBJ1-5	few	CASSLPGQSIQPQHF
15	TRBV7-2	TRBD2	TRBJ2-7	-	CASSSTSGLSYEQYF
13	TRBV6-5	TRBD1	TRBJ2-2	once	CASSVDRSVELFF
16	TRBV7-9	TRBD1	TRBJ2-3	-	CASSFGPGQGSDTQYF
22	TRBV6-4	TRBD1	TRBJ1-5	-	CASSDSLLLRDRGETGNQPQHF
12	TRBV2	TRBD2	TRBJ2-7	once	CASSVSSGPRGF
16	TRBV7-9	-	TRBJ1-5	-	CASSSWEGSSNQPQHF
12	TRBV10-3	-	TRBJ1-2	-	CAIRGQEDGYTF
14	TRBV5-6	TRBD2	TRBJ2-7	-	CASSFGEGAYEQYF
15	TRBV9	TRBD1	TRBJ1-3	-	CASSAGQGTGNTIYF
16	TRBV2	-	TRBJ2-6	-	CASRPPVNSGANVLTF